These T cell receptor beta chains were read from a single sample in a study of CD8 T cells in ankylosing spondylitis. TCRdb reprocessed the 5' RACE reads via MiXCR and lists one record per CDR3 protein. The sample lists hundreds of thousands of distinct CDR3 sequences, about 15% occurring once. Sequences were obtained from blood, either unsorted or a sorted T cell fraction (not recorded which). These receptors all come from a male donor with ankylosing spondylitis. The CDR3 runs from the conserved cysteine through the conserved F or W. Fields, in order: CDR3 DNA, CDR3 protein, clone size, J gene, V gene, D gene. D genes are given only for firm matches. Size tells how often a clone was seen (once, few, many) or the class of an expanded clone, and some rows leave it out.

DNA: TGTGCCATCAGTGAGTCCGGCCTTGAAAAACTGTTTTTT
CDR3: CAISESGLEKLFF
size: NA
J: TRBJ1-4
V: TRBV10-3
D: NA

DNA: TGTGCCAGCAGACGGCAAGCGGCAGACTCTGGAAACACCATATATTTT
CDR3: CASRRQAADSGNTIYF
size: many
J: TRBJ1-3
V: TRBV12-3/TRBV12-4
D: NA

DNA: TGTGCCAGCACCAGCAGAGACAGGGGATCCATAGCCAAAAACATTCAGTACTTC
CDR3: CASTSRDRGSIAKNIQYF
size: few
J: TRBJ2-4
V: TRBV12-3/TRBV12-4
D: TRBD1

DNA: TGTGCCAGCTCACCCCTGGACAACAACTATGGCTACACCTTC
CDR3: CASSPLDNNYGYTF
size: once
J: TRBJ1-2
V: TRBV18
D: NA

DNA: TGCAGTGCTAGACCCCCGGGACTCACGCGCACCGGGGAGCTGTTTTTT
CDR3: CSARPPGLTRTGELFF
size: few
J: TRBJ2-2
V: TRBV20-1
D: NA

DNA: TGCGCCAGCAGCTTGGGGTACCGGACAGCATCCTTTGCAACTAATGAAAAACTGTTTTTT
CDR3: CASSLGYRTASFATNEKLFF
size: few
J: TRBJ1-4
V: TRBV5-1
D: NA

DNA: TGTGCCAGCAGTTCTCAGATGTCCTACGAGCAGTACTTC
CDR3: CASSSQMSYEQYF
size: NA
J: TRBJ2-7
V: TRBV28
D: NA

DNA: TGTGCCAGCAGCGGACTAGCGGGAGTAATACCCTACGAGCAGTACTTC
CDR3: CASSGLAGVIPYEQYF
size: NA
J: TRBJ2-7
V: TRBV7-2
D: TRBD2

DNA: TGCGCCAGCAGCTTGGGTAGCTACTCCTACAATGAGCAGTTCTTC
CDR3: CASSLGSYSYNEQFF
size: NA
J: TRBJ2-1
V: TRBV5-1
D: NA

DNA: TGCAGTGCTAGGGGGGGGATGGACCAGCCCCAGCATTTT
CDR3: CSARGGMDQPQHF
size: few
J: TRBJ1-5
V: TRBV20-1
D: NA

DNA: TGTGCCACCAGCAGAGGGATCGGACTAGCGGTCGAGCAGTACTTC
CDR3: CATSRGIGLAVEQYF
size: NA
J: TRBJ2-7
V: TRBV15
D: TRBD2

DNA: TGTGCCACCAGCGGGGGTTCAGATACGCAGTATTTT
CDR3: CATSGGSDTQYF
size: many
J: TRBJ2-3
V: TRBV24-1
D: NA

DNA: TGCAGTGCTACTGGGACTAGCGGGAACAACGAGCAGTACTTC
CDR3: CSATGTSGNNEQYF
size: NA
J: TRBJ2-7
V: TRBV20-1
D: TRBD2

DNA: TGCGCCAGCAGCTTGTCAGGGGATACTGGAAACACCATATATTTT
CDR3: CASSLSGDTGNTIYF
size: many
J: TRBJ1-3
V: TRBV5-1
D: NA

DNA: TGTGCCAGCAGCAGATTAGGCTCCTACGAGCAGTACTTC
CDR3: CASSRLGSYEQYF
size: few
J: TRBJ2-7
V: TRBV7-2
D: NA

DNA: TGCGCCAGCAGCCAAGTTTTTAGCGGGGGGGACCAAGAGACCCAGTACTTC
CDR3: CASSQVFSGGDQETQYF
size: NA
J: TRBJ2-5
V: TRBV4-1
D: TRBD2

DNA: TGTGCCAGCACCGCGGACGGCCTTTTCAAAAACATTCAGTACTTC
CDR3: CASTADGLFKNIQYF
size: NA
J: TRBJ2-4
V: TRBV27
D: NA